A single T cell receptor (beta chain) is shown here with its context. Antigen specificity is unknown. The PCR was carried out with 60 Vbeta primers and 13 Jbeta primers. Clones were sequenced by immunoSEQ multiplex PCR, and TCRdb holds only the in-frame ones, with some missing. The sample records about 280,000 clones, roughly 89% being singletons. These data belong to a study of cytomegalovirus exposure and HLA in healthy donors. The germline V gene has CDR1 SNHLY and CDR2 FYNNEI. The CDR3 contains 13 residues. V shed 9 bases, J shed 4 bases, and the junction held 1 base outside the gene matches. Findings and caveats of the study: Presence/absence comparisons presumed near-even sequencing depth among donors. With later analysis, a missense DCLRE1C variant became linked to TCR beta V- and J-gene trimming.

The rearrangement links TRBV2 to TRBJ2-3, with 13 bases that match TRBD2. The TCR sequence derives from a woman younger than 35 in good health and CMV-seronegative. Source material: PBMCs. CDR3 DNA sequence: TGTGCCAGGGGGACTAGCGGGGCAGATACGCAGTATTTT. Its translation is CARGTSGADTQYF.